The 22 T cell receptor beta chains below come from one sample, sequenced in a study of blood T cells in healthy people across ages. A J-beta primer mix and a sample-barcoded 5' primer were used in a second PCR of roughly 6 to 11 cycles. TCRdb re-called the 5' RACE reads through MiXCR, storing one row per CDR3 protein. Seen here are fewer than 1,200,000 distinct CDR3 sequences, less than 25% observed once, and the top ten hold less than 0.85%. These same data were also listed under a study on T cells of mothers and their children.

Sequenced sample: blood. These receptors came from a girl aged 2 to 9 in good health.

A few counts support this clonotype. The chain carries TRBV7-9 and TRBJ2-5; D is unclear. This CDR3 has 14 residues. The V end was cut by 2 bases, the J end by 1 base, with 8 bases between. Germline CDR1 is SEHNR and CDR2 is FQNEAQ (reference sequence). In DNA, the CDR3 is TGTGCCAGCAGCTTATCGTGGATCCAAGAGACCCAGTACTTC. This encodes CASSLSWIQETQYF.

V and J are TRBV4-1 and TRBJ2-5; the D call may be TRBD1 or TRBD2 (5 bases each). Germline V gives CDR1 MGHRA, CDR2 YSYEKL. This CDR3 region has 16 residues. The germline V and J ends were trimmed by 0 bases and 2 bases, with 13 bases remaining between them. The CDR3: CASSQDRVGPQETQYF. The CDR3, as DNA: TGCGCCAGCAGCCAAGATAGGGTGGGACCACAAGAGACCCAGTACTTC.

CDR3 bases: TGTGCCAGCAGCTTGACAGGTCCCGCGGGGGAGCAGTACTTC. It is translated as CASSLTGPAGEQYF. V usage is TRBV7-6 and J usage is TRBJ2-5, with D perhaps matching TRBD2 (7 bases). CDR1 is SGHVS, CDR2 FNYEAQ, per germline. The CDR3 is 14 residues long. V lost 3 bases and J lost 11, with 19 bases in between.

This clonotype occurred a few times. The CDR3 protein is CASSLQGLAGLRRKETQYF. CDR3 nucleotide sequence: TGTGCCAGCAGCTTACAAGGACTAGCGGGGTTAAGGAGGAAAGAGACCCAGTACTTC. The chain carries TRBV13 and TRBJ2-5; 12 bases are a match to TRBD2. The CDR3 length is 19 residues. J was trimmed by 3 bases and V by 2 bases; bases with no gene match: 13. Germline V CDR1 and CDR2: PRHDT, FYEKMQ (reference sequence).

J is TRBJ2-5 and V is TRBV7-2; 7 bases are a match to TRBD1. Germline V gene data show CDR1 as SGHTA and CDR2 as FQGNSA. The CDR3 runs to 16 residues. V lost 2 bases to trimming and J lost 5 bases; unmatched junction nucleotides: 11. CDR3 in DNA: TGTGCCAGCAGCTTATTCGAGGGGGCCGCTCTGGAGACCCAGTACTTC. This encodes CASSLFEGAALETQYF.

This clonotype was seen only a few times. The genes are TRBV14 and TRBJ2-5; no reliable D call. The closer fit of TRBJ2-7 to the DNA end suggests the J call may be wrong. The CDR3 consists of 14 residues. Germline V gives CDR1 SGHDN, CDR2 FVKESK. The CDR3 DNA is TGTGCCAGGAGGCTGTCTCGGGTTGGCGACGAGCAGTACTTC. It specifies CARRLSRVGDEQYF.

The chain recombines TRBV18 with TRBJ1-2, with TRBD1 matching 7 bases. The germline gives CDR1 KGHSH, CDR2 LQKENI. Losses at the gene ends were 6 bases for V and 4 bases for J; bases not matched to a gene: 8. This CDR3 is built from 14 residues. As DNA, the CDR3 is TGTGCCAGCTCCCCGACAGGGACGTTCTATGGCTACACCTTC. Protein product: CASSPTGTFYGYTF. Together with reference TRBV18 and TRBJ1-2, the CDR3 gives the full variable domain: NAGVMQNPRHLVRRRGQEARLRCSPMKGHSHVYWYRQLPEEGLKFMVYLQKENIIDESGMPKERFSAEFPKEGPSILRIQQVVRGDSAAYFCASSPTGTFYGYTFGSGTRLTVV.

This clonotype was observed a handful of times. The rearrangement links TRBV2 to TRBJ1-4; a possible D gene is TRBD1 (5 bases). This CDR3 region has 14 residues. Trimming stripped 4 bases from V and 11 bases from J, with 17 bases between. Germline V CDR1 and CDR2: SNHLY, FYNNEI. CDR3 sequence reads: CASSGFRGEGKLFF. For the CDR3, the DNA is TGTGCCAGCAGTGGCTTTCGAGGGGAAGGGAAACTGTTTTTT.

This clonotype was picked up a small number of times. This sequence joins TRBV28 and TRBJ2-7, with unresolved D. Trimming pared 3 bases from V and 1 base from J, leaving 10 bases between. Germline V gene data show CDR1 as MDHEN and CDR2 as SYDVKM. There are 14 residues in the CDR3. CDR3 sequence (DNA): TGTGCCAGCAGTTTGGTGGGCTATTCCTACGAGCAGTACTTC. Translating it yields CASSLVGYSYEQYF. The full variable domain, in which reference TRBV28 and TRBJ2-7 provide the parts outside the CDR3, is DVKVTQSSRYLVKRTGEKVFLECVQDMDHENMFWYRQDPGLGLRLIYFSYDVKMKEKGDIPEGYSVSREKKERFSLILESASTNQTSMYLCASSLVGYSYEQYFGPGTRLTVT.

This clonotype showed up just a few times. The rearrangement links TRBV29-1 to TRBJ1-3; D is uncertain. Germline V gene data show CDR1 as SQVTM and CDR2 as ANQGSEA. This CDR3 is 12 amino acids long. With 4 bases removed from V and 3 bases from J, the gap between germline ends came to 7 bases. CDR3 in amino acids: CSVGEGGNTIYF. The CDR3 DNA reads as TGCAGCGTTGGCGAGGGTGGAAACACCATATATTTT.

This clonotype was seen a few times. The chain joins TRBV4-1 to TRBJ1-6; 8 bases are shared with TRBD1. V lost 4 bases to trimming and J lost 10 bases; unmatched junction nucleotides: 9. CDR3 length equals 15 residues. Germline-derived CDR1 and CDR2 are MGHRA and YSYEKL. CDR3 coding DNA: TGCGCCAGCAGCCGCCTCACAGGGGGAAGCTCACCCCTCCACTTT. Translating it yields CASSRLTGGSSPLHF.

This clonotype showed up just a few times. V and J are TRBV11-2 and TRBJ2-5; D is perhaps TRBD2 (5 bases). The DNA matches TRBJ2-7 better at its end, which makes the J call doubtful. Germline CDR1 SGHAT, CDR2 FQNNGV. There are 15 residues in the CDR3. This CDR3 is CASSFRGVENYEQYF. The DNA for the CDR3 is TGTGCCAGCAGCTTCCGGGGAGTAGAGAACTACGAGCAGTACTTC.

Concerning this clonotype itself: Likely a read error: the CDR3 ends without its conserved phenylalanine or tryptophan. This sequence joins TRBV6-5 and TRBJ2-1; the match to TRBD2 covers 12 bases. The V gene end was trimmed by 2 bases and the J gene end by 5 bases; junction bases not matched to a gene: 10. CDR1 is MNHEY and CDR2 is SVGAGI in the germline V gene. The CDR3 sequence is 18 residues long. The CDR3 bases are TGTGCCAGCAGTTACAGGCTAGCGGGGGGGATAGCAAACAATGAGCAGTTCTCC. It is translated as CASSYRLAGGIANNEQFS.

This clonotype was seen only a few times. The gene calls are TRBV14 and TRBJ2-7, with TRBD2 matching over 7 bases. Trimming took 3 bases from V and 1 from J; bases not matched to a gene: 18. Germline V gene data show CDR1 as SGHDN and CDR2 as FVKESK. This CDR3 is built from 19 residues. The DNA for the CDR3 is TGTGCCAGCAGCCATGAAGGGACTAACCCATTTTCTCCTTCCTACGAGCAGTACTTC. Its translation: CASSHEGTNPFSPSYEQYF.

The chain has TRBV9 and TRBJ2-1, with 7 positions matching TRBD1. V lost 0 bases and J lost 7; bases outside the gene matches: 7. The V gene's germline CDR1 is SGDLS and CDR2 YYNGEE. The CDR3 runs to 15 residues. The CDR3 DNA is TGTGCCAGCAGCGTAGGAGGGGGCGTAGGTAATGAGCAGTTCTTC. Its protein is CASSVGGGVGNEQFF.

This clonotype was detected only a few times. The junction differs from germline at one of its ends, possibly a read error. The chain carries TRBV7-3 and TRBJ2-3, with 7 bases identical to TRBD1. CDR3 length: 13 amino acids. Germline V gene data show CDR1 as SGHTA and CDR2 as FQGTGA. The CDR3 loop reads CASRGTDHRYAAF. Here the CDR3 DNA reads TGTGCCAGCAGGGGGACAGACCACAGATACGCGGCTTTT.

The chain couples TRBV29-1 to TRBJ1-4, with 7 positions matching TRBD1. The V gene end was trimmed by 5 bases and the J gene end by 12 bases; junction bases not matched to a gene: 15. CDR3 size: 14 residues. Germline CDR1 and CDR2: SQVTM and ANQGSEA. Written as DNA, the CDR3 is TGCAGCGTTCTAAAACAGGGGTGCCCCGGGCAACTGTTTTTT. Amino acids: CSVLKQGCPGQLFF.

The chain uses TRBV4-1 and TRBJ2-4; 8 bases line up with TRBD2. The CDR3 length is 17 residues. J lost 1 base, V lost 3 bases, and 8 bases had no gene match. CDR1 and CDR2 (germline): MGHRA, YSYEKL. In DNA form, the CDR3 reads TGCGCCAGCAGCCAGTTATCGAAGCGGGGGGCCAAAAACATTCAGTACTTC. Translating gives CASSQLSKRGAKNIQYF.

The chain couples TRBV7-3 to TRBJ2-7, with TRBD2 matching over 10 bases. There are 15 residues in the CDR3. J gave up 0 bases and V 2 bases, and 1 base lay outside the gene matches. Germline CDR1 is SGHTA and CDR2 is FQGTGA. CDR3 in amino acids: CASSLLAGDSYEQYF. DNA for the CDR3: TGTGCCAGCAGCTTACTAGCGGGAGACTCCTACGAGCAGTACTTC.

This clonotype has just one count. The chain carries TRBV5-1 and TRBJ2-5; weak D call: TRBD1 (5 bases). Per germline, CDR1 SGHRS and CDR2 YFSETQ. Trimming left V 3 bases short and J 5 bases short, with 11 bases between. The CDR3 sequence is 13 residues long. CDR3 nucleotide sequence: TGCGCCAGCAGCTCGGTAGGGGTCGAGACCCAGTACTTC. It specifies CASSSVGVETQYF.

The rearrangement joins TRBV27 to TRBJ2-5; 7 bases are shared with TRBD2. The DNA matches TRBJ2-7 better at its end, which makes the J call doubtful. Germline V gives CDR1 MNHEY, CDR2 SMNVEV (reference sequence). The CDR3 contains 13 residues. CDR3 sequence: CASRPTSHYEQYF. In DNA form, the CDR3 reads TGTGCCAGCAGACCGACTAGCCACTACGAGCAGTACTTC.

The rearrangement joins TRBV20-1 to TRBJ2-5, with 8 bases fitting TRBD1. Per germline, CDR1 DFQATT and CDR2 SNEGSKA (reference sequence). V trimming: 5 bases; J trimming: 3 bases; junction bases outside the gene matches: 5. This CDR3 region has 13 residues. This chain's CDR3 is CSAVQGVEETQYF. The CDR3, as DNA: TGCAGTGCTGTACAGGGGGTGGAAGAGACCCAGTACTTC.